This T cell receptor beta chain comes out of a study of cytomegalovirus exposure and HLA in healthy donors. The CDR3 sequence is 19 residues long. With V trimmed by 3 bases and J by 2 bases, 11 bases remained unmatched. Germline lookup yields CDR1 MDHEN and CDR2 SYDVKM. A word on this clone: Its antigen is not known.

Amplification used 60 Vbeta primers and 13 Jbeta primers. Measured with immunoSEQ multiplex PCR; TCRdb has only the in-frame clones, and not every one. The sample includes about 79,000 clones, roughly two thirds of them seen just once. Study-wide points: Per a later analysis, about 17,000 TCR beta sequences showed association with HLA alleles at 0.05 false discovery rate. Roughly uniform depth of sequencing across donors was assumed in presence/absence analyses. TRBV6-2, TRBV6-3 and other indistinguishable V segments were excluded.

The sequenced sample consisted of PBMCs. V and J are TRBV28 and TRBJ2-6, with 9 positions matching TRBD1. This TCR was sampled from a woman aged 45-60 years in good health and CMV-seropositive. The CDR3 region has the DNA TGTGCCAGCAGTTTCGTTCCCGGGACAGGGAGGGCTGGGGCCAACGTCCTGACTTTC. It codes for CASSFVPGTGRAGANVLTF.